One and the same sample provided the 3 T cell receptor beta chains below, sequenced in a study of T cell responses to AZD1222 COVID-19 vaccine. Measured with immunoSEQ multiplex PCR; TCRdb has only the in-frame clones, and not every one. The sample consists of about 210,000 clones, around 94% of them appearing once. Sequences were derived from peripheral blood, sampled on day 0 of AZD1222 vaccination. The receptors were sampled from an adult in good health.

This CDR3 reads CASSQESVSSYGYTF. CDR3 DNA sequence: TGTGCCAGCAGCCAAGAATCCGTCAGTAGCTATGGCTACACCTTC. V gene TRBV4-2 combines with J gene TRBJ1-2; D is unclear. V lost 0 bases and J 4 bases, leaving 12 bases between the germline ends. Germline CDR1 reads LGHNA; CDR2 reads YNFKEQ. This CDR3 region has 15 residues.

The rearrangement links TRBV28 to TRBJ1-2; no clear D gene. V was trimmed by 1 base and J by 8 bases, leaving 17 bases between them. CDR1 and CDR2 from the germline V gene are MDHEN and SYDVKM. The CDR3 is made up of 15 amino acids. CDR3: CASSLSRTAFGGYTF. CDR3 nucleotides: TGTGCCAGCAGTTTATCTAGAACGGCCTTCGGGGGCTACACCTTC.

This rearrangement joins TRBV3-1 (or the pseudogene TRBV3-2) to TRBJ1-2; unclear D gene. The germline V gene encodes CDR1 LGHDT and CDR2 YNNKEL (reference sequence). The CDR3 totals 14 residues. Between the trimmed V and J ends, which lost 4 bases and 4 bases, there was a span of 13 bases. The CDR3 DNA is TGTGCCAGCAGCCCGGGAGTGCGTCCCTATGGCTACACCTTC. Translation gives CASSPGVRPYGYTF.